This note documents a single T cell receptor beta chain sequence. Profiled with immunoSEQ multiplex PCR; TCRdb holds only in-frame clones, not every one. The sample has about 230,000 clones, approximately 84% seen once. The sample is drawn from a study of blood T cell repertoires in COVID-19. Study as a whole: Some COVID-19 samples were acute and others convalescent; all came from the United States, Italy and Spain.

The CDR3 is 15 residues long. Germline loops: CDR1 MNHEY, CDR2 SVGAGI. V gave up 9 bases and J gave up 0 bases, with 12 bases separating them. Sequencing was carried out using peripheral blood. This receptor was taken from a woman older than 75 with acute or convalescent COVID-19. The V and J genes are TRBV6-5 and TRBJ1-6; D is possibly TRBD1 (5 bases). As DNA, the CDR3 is TGTGCCAGTAAGACAGCCAGCTCCTATAATTCACCCCTCCACTTT. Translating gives CASKTASSYNSPLHF.